These T cell receptor beta chains were read from a single sample in a study of beta chain features in type 1 diabetes. The protocol was immunoSEQ multiplex PCR, while the TCRdb copy is restricted to in-frame clones and leaves out a portion. The data hold about 190,000 clones, with 7.8% observed a single time. The material sequenced was central memory CD4+ T cells from blood. Receptor source: a woman aged 40 to 50 with type 1 diabetes. Each CDR3 is given with its conserved first and last residue. Fields, in order: clone size, J gene, D gene, V gene, CDR3 protein, CDR3 DNA. D genes are given only for firm matches. Size is omitted from some rows. Given values are once, few, many or a class for expanded clones.

-,TRBJ1-2,TRBD1,TRBV15,CATSRDTGTGDYGYTF,TGTGCCACCAGCAGAGACACCGGGACAGGGGACTATGGCTACACCTTC
few,TRBJ1-1,-,TRBV4-3,CASSLGGGETEAFF,TGCGCCAGCAGTCTGGGGGGAGGGGAAACTGAAGCTTTCTTT
few,TRBJ2-6,-,TRBV7-2,CASSLAPGRGDSGANVLTF,TGTGCCAGCAGCTTAGCGCCCGGCAGGGGGGACTCTGGGGCCAACGTCCTGACTTTC
many,TRBJ2-5,-,TRBV15,CATNRGLQETQYF,TGTGCCACCAACCGGGGTTTACAAGAGACCCAGTACTTC
-,TRBJ2-5,-,TRBV18,CASSPMADSQETQYF,TGTGCCAGCTCACCAATGGCGGACAGCCAAGAGACCCAGTACTTC
few,TRBJ2-5,-,TRBV7-2,CASSLEGAKETQYF,TGTGCCAGCAGCTTAGAGGGAGCCAAAGAGACCCAGTACTTC
few,TRBJ2-1,TRBD2,TRBV11-1,CASSLGLAGGTIYNEQFF,TGTGCCAGCAGCTTAGGACTAGCGGGAGGAACGATCTACAATGAGCAGTTCTTC
-,TRBJ2-5,-,TRBV28,CASSDRVQETQYF,TGTGCCAGCAGTGACAGAGTCCAAGAGACCCAGTACTTC
few,TRBJ1-1,-,TRBV7-3,CASSLDRTTEAFF,TGTGCCAGCAGCTTAGACAGAACCACTGAAGCTTTCTTT
few,TRBJ1-6,-,TRBV7-2,CASSSTREALHF,TGTGCCAGCAGCTCCACAAGAGAGGCCCTCCACTTT
-,TRBJ1-2,TRBD1,TRBV7-2,CASSPRDRPYGYTF,TGTGCCAGCAGCCCCCGGGACAGGCCTTATGGCTACACCTTC
-,TRBJ2-7,TRBD2,TRBV14,CASSPSGSYEQYF,TGTGCCAGCAGCCCTAGCGGTTCCTACGAGCAGTACTTC
-,TRBJ1-5,-,TRBV20-1,CSASSRGPQHF,TGCAGTGCTTCGTCGCGGGGGCCCCAGCATTTT
few,TRBJ1-1,-,TRBV7-3,CASSLIGGYTEAFF,TGTGCCAGCAGCTTAATAGGCGGATACACTGAAGCTTTCTTT
few,TRBJ2-1,TRBD2,TRBV7-6,CASTPELAGKNEQFF,TGTGCCAGCACCCCGGAACTAGCGGGAAAAAATGAGCAGTTCTTC
-,TRBJ1-2,-,TRBV7-2,CASSLGGVYGYTF,TGTGCCAGCAGCTTGGGGGGGGTCTATGGCTACACCTTC
-,TRBJ2-7,-,TRBV6-1,CASSSSAGRQYF,TGTGCCAGCAGCTCGTCGGCGGGCCGACAGTACTTC
few,TRBJ2-1,-,TRBV18,CASSPPQGSSSYNEQFF,TGTGCCAGCTCACCACCTCAGGGGTCTTCTTCCTACAATGAGCAGTTCTTC
-,TRBJ2-7,-,TRBV28,CASRATGTYEQYF,TGTGCCAGCAGGGCGACAGGAACCTACGAGCAGTACTTC
few,TRBJ2-1,TRBD2,TRBV30,CAWSVAGELYNEQFF,TGTGCCTGGAGTGTAGCGGGAGAGCTATACAATGAGCAGTTCTTC
few,TRBJ2-3,TRBD2,TRBV29-1,CSGVAGGSTDTQYF,TGCAGCGGCGTAGCGGGGGGTAGCACAGATACGCAGTATTTT
few,TRBJ2-7,TRBD1,TRBV25-1,CASSSFATGTYEQYF,TGTGCCAGCAGTTCCTTCGCGACAGGGACCTACGAGCAGTACTTC
few,TRBJ2-7,-,TRBV27,CASSPRRTGLDEQYF,TGTGCCAGCAGTCCAAGGCGAACAGGCTTAGACGAGCAGTACTTC
-,TRBJ2-5,TRBD1,TRBV4-1,CASSQVGQAGETQYF,TGCGCCAGCAGCCAAGTCGGACAGGCAGGGGAGACCCAGTACTTC
many,TRBJ2-6,-,TRBV7-9,CASSLEWTFLSGANVLTF,TGTGCCAGCAGCTTAGAATGGACATTCCTCTCTGGGGCCAACGTCCTGACTTTC
many,TRBJ2-5,-,TRBV7-9,CASSLASSQETQYF,TGTGCCAGCAGCTTAGCTAGCAGTCAAGAGACCCAGTACTTC
once,TRBJ2-2,-,TRBV5-1,CASSGDNPNTGELFF,TGCGCCAGCAGCGGCGACAACCCGAACACCGGGGAGCTGTTTTTT
few,TRBJ2-7,-,TRBV5-4,CASSALEGYEQYF,TGTGCCAGCAGCGCCTTAGAGGGCTACGAGCAGTACTTC
-,TRBJ2-5,TRBD2,TRBV7-9,CASSFSGAWETQYF,TGTGCCAGCAGCTTCAGCGGGGCCTGGGAGACCCAGTACTTC
-,TRBJ1-1,-,TRBV7-9,CASSSTGSREAFF,TGTGCCAGCAGCTCAACAGGGAGTCGGGAAGCTTTCTTT
-,TRBJ1-2,-,TRBV5-1,CASSLLGTNGYTF,TGCGCCAGCAGCTTACTTGGAACTAATGGCTACACCTTC
-,TRBJ1-1,-,TRBV9,CASSVGISSVNTEAFF,TGTGCCAGCAGCGTAGGCATTAGCAGCGTGAACACTGAAGCTTTCTTT
few,TRBJ2-5,-,TRBV7-2,CASSLSGRETQYF,TGTGCCAGCAGCCTCTCCGGTAGAGAGACCCAGTACTTC
-,TRBJ1-2,-,TRBV28,CASSLWQGAQGDGYTF,TGTGCCAGCAGTTTATGGCAGGGAGCACAGGGTGATGGCTACACCTTC
few,TRBJ2-7,-,TRBV19,CASSVEGPYEQYF,TGTGCCAGTAGTGTGGAGGGGCCCTACGAGCAGTACTTC
-,TRBJ2-2,TRBD1,TRBV18,CASGERRQGAGTGELFF,TGTGCCAGCGGCGAGAGGCGGCAGGGGGCTGGGACCGGGGAGCTGTTTTTT
few,TRBJ2-7,-,TRBV9,CASSVATGARSYEQYF,TGTGCCAGCAGCGTAGCTACTGGGGCCCGGTCCTACGAGCAGTACTTC